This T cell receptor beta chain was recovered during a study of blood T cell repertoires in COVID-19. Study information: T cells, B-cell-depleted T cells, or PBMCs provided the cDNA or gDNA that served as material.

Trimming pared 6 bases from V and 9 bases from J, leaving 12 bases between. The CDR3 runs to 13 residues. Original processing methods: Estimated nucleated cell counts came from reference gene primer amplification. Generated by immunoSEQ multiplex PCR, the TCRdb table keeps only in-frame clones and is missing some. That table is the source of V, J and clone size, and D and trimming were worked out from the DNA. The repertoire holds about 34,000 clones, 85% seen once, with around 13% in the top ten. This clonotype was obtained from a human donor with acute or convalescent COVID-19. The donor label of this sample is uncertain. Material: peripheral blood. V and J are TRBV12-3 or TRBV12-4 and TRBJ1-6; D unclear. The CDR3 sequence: CASSSRDLSPLHF. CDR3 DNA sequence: TGTGCCAGCAGCTCTCGGGATCTTTCACCCCTCCACTTT.